These 14 T cell receptor beta chains share one sample of origin, sequenced in a study of cytomegalovirus exposure and HLA in healthy donors (TCRdb year 2017). The library was obtained by the immunoSEQ multiplex PCR assay. For the multiplex PCR, a mixture combining 60 forward primers for TCR Vbeta segments and 13 reverse primers for TCR Jbeta segments was used. TCRdb holds this immuneACCESS table with in-frame rearrangements only. Some clones are missing; in checked studies, unresolved V genes explain under half, and the rest has no known cause. Recorded for this sample are 110,000 to 150,000 clones; approximately 9% of them occurred a single time. 1.5% to 2% of the sample is taken by the ten largest. The material sequenced was PBMCs. Receptors originate from a male donor in good health and CMV-seronegative.

This clone has a handful of counts. The chain has TRBV7-9 and TRBJ1-2, with 7 bases identical to TRBD1. The germline gives CDR1 SEHNR, CDR2 FQNEAQ (reference sequence). The CDR3 loop spans 13 amino acids. V lost 4 bases to trimming and J lost 8 bases; unmatched junction nucleotides: 7. The CDR3 reads CASSSNRGEGYTF. The CDR3 DNA is TGTGCCAGCAGCTCCAACAGGGGAGAGGGCTACACCTTC. The full variable domain, its missing parts supplied by reference TRBV7-9 and TRBJ1-2, is DTGVSQNPRHKITKRGQNVTFRCDPISEHNRLYWYRQTLGQGPEFLTYFQNEAQLEKSRLLSDRFSAERPKGSFSTLEIQRTEQGDSAMYLCASSSNRGEGYTFGSGTRLTVV.

A note on this clone: Other nucleotide sequences from this sample produce the same CDR3. This chain joins TRBV6-6 and TRBJ1-5; no clear D. The CDR3 has 12 residues. CDR1 is MNHNY and CDR2 is SVGAGI in the germline V gene (reference sequence). The germline V and J ends were trimmed by 6 bases and 4 bases, with 7 bases remaining between them. The CDR3 region has the DNA TGTGCCAGCAGGGGAGGAAATCAGCCCCAGCATTTT. Its protein is CASRGGNQPQHF.

This clone was recorded a few times. The CDR3, as DNA: TGTGCCAGCAGTGATGGGAGGGCGAAGGGGTCTCTAGAGACCCAGTACTTC. Amino acid sequence: CASSDGRAKGSLETQYF. This chain connects TRBV6-1 to TRBJ2-5; 7 nucleotides agree with TRBD2. Germline assignment: CDR1 MNHNS and CDR2 SASEGT. Losses at the gene ends were 3 bases for V and 4 bases for J; bases not matched to a gene: 14. The CDR3 runs to 17 residues.

This rearrangement joins TRBV4-3 to TRBJ2-7; 10 bases agree with TRBD2. The CDR3 covers 16 residues. Germline CDR1 and CDR2: LGHNA and YSLEER. V gave up 1 base and J gave up 5 bases; unmatched junction bases: 8. CDR3 nucleotides: TGCGCCAGCAGCCAAGGGACTAGCGGCAATGGCAACGAGCAGTACTTC. Protein sequence: CASSQGTSGNGNEQYF.

This clone was found a few times. The chain recombines TRBV5-4 with TRBJ2-6, with D tentatively TRBD2 (6 bases). The V gene's germline CDR1 is SGHNT and CDR2 YYREEE (reference sequence). Between the trimmed V and J ends, which lost 0 bases and 0 bases, there was a span of 10 bases. The CDR3 covers 17 residues. CDR3 loop: CASSLGGAGSGANVLTF. The CDR3 coding sequence is TGTGCCAGCAGCTTGGGCGGGGCCGGCTCTGGGGCCAACGTCCTGACTTTC.

The V and J genes are TRBV9 and TRBJ1-1, with 7 bases identical to TRBD1. The germline V gene has CDR1 SGDLS and CDR2 YYNGEE. CDR3 length: 16 amino acids. The junction had 9 bases not matched to a gene; V was cut back by 3 bases and J by 1 base. In DNA form, the CDR3 reads TGTGCCAGCAGCGACGATCCCGGGACAGAGAACACTGAAGCTTTCTTT. Its translation: CASSDDPGTENTEAFF.

This chain uses TRBV6-1 with TRBJ1-1, with D uncertain. Germline V gene data show CDR1 as MNHNS and CDR2 as SASEGT. V was trimmed by 2 bases and J by 5 bases, leaving 18 bases between them. The CDR3 runs 16 residues. CDR3 amino acids: CASSEFPRQARTEAFF. CDR3 nucleotide sequence: TGTGCCAGCAGTGAATTTCCCCGGCAGGCAAGAACTGAAGCTTTCTTT.

This clone was counted between two and nine times. The genes are TRBV28 and TRBJ1-5, with 10 positions matching TRBD1. Trimming cost V 5 bases and J 7 bases; bases outside gene matches: 23. Germline V gives CDR1 MDHEN, CDR2 SYDVKM. The CDR3 contains 20 residues. DNA of the CDR3: TGTGCCAGCAGTGCGCGAAGGTTCCGGGACAGGGGCCGCGGGGAACAGCCCCAGCATTTT. Protein product: CASSARRFRDRGRGEQPQHF.

This chain uses TRBV4-2 with TRBJ2-7, with D tentatively TRBD1 (6 bases). V shed 5 bases and J shed 2 bases, with 16 bases lying between them. Germline CDR1 reads LGHNA; CDR2 reads YNFKEQ. The CDR3 sequence is 15 residues long. As DNA, the CDR3 is TGTGCCAGCAGCGATAAAAGGACAGAAGCCTACGAGCAGTACTTC. Its protein is CASSDKRTEAYEQYF.

Turning to this clone: Different DNA sequences within this sample yield the same CDR3. The chain recombines TRBV28 with TRBJ2-7, with D unresolved. The CDR3 loop spans 11 amino acids. The germline CDR1 and CDR2 sequences are MDHEN and SYDVKM. V lost 6 bases and J lost 4, with 7 bases in between. The CDR3 DNA is TGTGCCAGCAGCCTCAGGTACGAGCAGTACTTC. Translating it yields CASSLRYEQYF. The whole variable domain, filled in from reference TRBV28 and TRBJ2-7, reads DVKVTQSSRYLVKRTGEKVFLECVQDMDHENMFWYRQDPGLGLRLIYFSYDVKMKEKGDIPEGYSVSREKKERFSLILESASTNQTSMYLCASSLRYEQYFGPGTRLTVT.

In its sample, this clone was seen a few times. This chain uses TRBV7-9 with TRBJ1-2; D call uncertain. Germline CDR1 SEHNR, CDR2 FQNEAQ (reference sequence). The CDR3 loop spans 12 amino acids. V was clipped by 9 bases and J by 5 bases, with 13 bases between them. The CDR3 sequence is CASQTGIYGYTF. The CDR3 DNA is TGTGCCAGTCAAACCGGGATTTATGGCTACACCTTC.

The chain employs TRBV7-9 and TRBJ2-3, with a weak D call TRBD2 (5 bases). Germline values: CDR1 SEHNR, CDR2 FQNEAQ (reference sequence). The CDR3 totals 18 residues. Trimming took 1 base from V and 0 from J, leaving 17 bases between them. The CDR3 DNA reads TGTGCCAGCAGCTTAGAACGAGGGTTCGGCCTTAGCACAGATACGCAGTATTTT. It translates to CASSLERGFGLSTDTQYF.

The V and J genes are TRBV4-3 and TRBJ2-7, with TRBD1 as a possible D gene (5 bases). CDR1 is LGHNA, CDR2 YSLEER, per germline. Trimming left V 4 bases short and J 2 bases short, with 15 bases between. This CDR3 region has 15 residues. Written as DNA, the CDR3 is TGCGCCAGCAGCCTAAAGGGTAAAGGGGCCTACGAGCAGTACTTC. It specifies CASSLKGKGAYEQYF.

The rearrangement uses TRBV6-5 and TRBJ2-7, with D possibly TRBD1 on 5 matching bases. V lost 2 bases and J lost 4, with 9 bases in between. The CDR3 loop spans 13 amino acids. Germline V CDR1 and CDR2: MNHEY, SVGAGI. CDR3 nucleotides: TGTGCCAGCAGTTACCGGACACCATACGAGCAGTACTTC. As protein: CASSYRTPYEQYF.